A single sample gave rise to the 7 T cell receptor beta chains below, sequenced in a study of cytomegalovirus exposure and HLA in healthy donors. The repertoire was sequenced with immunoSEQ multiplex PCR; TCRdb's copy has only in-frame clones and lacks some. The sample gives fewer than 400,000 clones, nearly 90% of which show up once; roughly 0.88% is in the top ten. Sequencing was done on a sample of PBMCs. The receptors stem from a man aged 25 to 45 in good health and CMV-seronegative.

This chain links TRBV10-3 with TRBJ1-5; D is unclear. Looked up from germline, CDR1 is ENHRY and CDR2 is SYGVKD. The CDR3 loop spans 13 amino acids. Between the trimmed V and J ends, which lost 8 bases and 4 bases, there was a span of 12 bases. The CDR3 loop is CAIGTALNQPQHF. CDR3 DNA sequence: TGTGCCATCGGAACAGCCTTAAATCAGCCCCAGCATTTT.

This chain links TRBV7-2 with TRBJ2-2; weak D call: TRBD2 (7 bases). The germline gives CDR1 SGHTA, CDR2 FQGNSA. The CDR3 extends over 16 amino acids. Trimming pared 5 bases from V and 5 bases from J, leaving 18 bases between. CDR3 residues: CASSRLPSGTTGELFF. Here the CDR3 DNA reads TGTGCCAGCAGCCGCCTACCCAGCGGGACAACCGGGGAGCTGTTTTTT.

The CDR3 here is CASSQTGGFSYNEQFF. CDR3 nucleotides: TGTGCCAGCAGTCAGACCGGGGGGTTCTCCTACAATGAGCAGTTCTTC. This chain links TRBV5-8 with TRBJ2-1; 7 bases align to TRBD2. The CDR3 is 16 residues long. Germline CDR1 and CDR2: SGHTS and YDEGEE. The V gene end was trimmed by 5 bases and the J gene end by 0 bases; junction bases not matched to a gene: 8.

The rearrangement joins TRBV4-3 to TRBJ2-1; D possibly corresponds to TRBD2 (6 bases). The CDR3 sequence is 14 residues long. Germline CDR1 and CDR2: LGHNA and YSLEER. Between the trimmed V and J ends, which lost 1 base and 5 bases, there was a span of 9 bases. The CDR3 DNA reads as TGCGCCAGCAGCCAAGTGGACTATAACAATGAGCAGTTCTTC. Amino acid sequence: CASSQVDYNNEQFF.

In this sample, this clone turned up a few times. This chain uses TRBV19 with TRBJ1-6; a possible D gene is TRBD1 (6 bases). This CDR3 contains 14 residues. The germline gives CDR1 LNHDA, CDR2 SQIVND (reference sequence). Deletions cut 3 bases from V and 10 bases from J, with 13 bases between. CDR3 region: CASSIRRGDSPLHF. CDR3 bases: TGTGCCAGTAGTATTCGCAGGGGAGACTCACCCCTCCACTTT.

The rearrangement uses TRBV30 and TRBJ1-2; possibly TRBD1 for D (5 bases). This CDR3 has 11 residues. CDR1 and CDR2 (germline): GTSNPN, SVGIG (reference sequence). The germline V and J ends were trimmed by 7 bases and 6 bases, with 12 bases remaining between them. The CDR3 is CASTAGDGYTF. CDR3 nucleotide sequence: TGTGCCTCGACTGCGGGGGATGGCTACACCTTC. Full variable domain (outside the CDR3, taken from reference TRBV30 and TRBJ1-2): SQTIHQWPATLVQPVGSPLSLECTVEGTSNPNLYWYRQAAGRGLQLLFYSVGIGQISSEVPQNLSASRPQDRQFILSSKKLLLSDSGFYLCASTAGDGYTFGSGTRLTVV.

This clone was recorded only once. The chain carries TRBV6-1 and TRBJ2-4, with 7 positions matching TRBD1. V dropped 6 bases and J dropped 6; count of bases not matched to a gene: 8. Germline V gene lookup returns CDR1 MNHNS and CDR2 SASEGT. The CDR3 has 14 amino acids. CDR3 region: CASRSRGQRNIQYF. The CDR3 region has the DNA TGTGCCAGCAGGAGTAGGGGACAGAGAAACATTCAGTACTTC.